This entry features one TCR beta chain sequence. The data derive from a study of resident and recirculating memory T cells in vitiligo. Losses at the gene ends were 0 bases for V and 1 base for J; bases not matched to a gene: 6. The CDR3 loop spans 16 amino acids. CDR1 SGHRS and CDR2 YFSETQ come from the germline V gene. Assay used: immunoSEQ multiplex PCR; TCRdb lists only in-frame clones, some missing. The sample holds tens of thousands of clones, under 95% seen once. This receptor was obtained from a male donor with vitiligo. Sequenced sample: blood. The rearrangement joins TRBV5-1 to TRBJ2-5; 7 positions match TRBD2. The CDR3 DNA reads TGCGCCAGCAGCTTGGGGTCGGGAGGCTTCCAAGAGACCCAGTACTTC. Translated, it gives CASSLGSGGFQETQYF. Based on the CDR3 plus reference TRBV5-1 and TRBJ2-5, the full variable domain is KAGVTQTPRYLIKTRGQQVTLSCSPISGHRSVSWYQQTPGQGLQFLFEYFSETQRNKGNFPGRFSGRQFSNSRSEMNVSTLELGDSALYLCASSLGSGGFQETQYFGPGTRLLVL.